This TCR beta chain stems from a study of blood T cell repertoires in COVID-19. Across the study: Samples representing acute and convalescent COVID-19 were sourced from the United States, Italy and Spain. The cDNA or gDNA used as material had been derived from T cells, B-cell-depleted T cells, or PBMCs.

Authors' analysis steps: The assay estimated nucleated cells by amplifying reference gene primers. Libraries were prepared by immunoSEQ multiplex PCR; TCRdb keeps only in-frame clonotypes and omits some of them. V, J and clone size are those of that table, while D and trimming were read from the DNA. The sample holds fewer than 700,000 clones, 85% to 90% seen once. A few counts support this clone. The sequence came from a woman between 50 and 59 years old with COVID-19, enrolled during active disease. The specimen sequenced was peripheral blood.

The CDR3 here is CASSRQGRQPQHF. The CDR3 nucleotides are TGTGCCAGCAGTAGACAGGGACGACAGCCCCAGCATTTT. The rearrangement joins TRBV7-9 to TRBJ1-5; 7 positions match TRBD1. The CDR3 runs to 13 residues. Germline V gene lookup returns CDR1 SEHNR and CDR2 FQNEAQ (reference sequence). V trimming: 6 bases; J trimming: 7 bases; junction bases outside the gene matches: 6.